This T cell receptor beta chain was observed in a study of metastatic and nonmetastatic thyroid tumors. Study information: Repertoires from malignant and benign thyroid patients were compared across blood and tumor or nodule tissue.

Trimming cost V 1 base and J 1 base; bases outside gene matches: 4. The CDR3 contains 15 residues. From germline, CDR1 is SGHRS and CDR2 YFSETQ. Per the original methods: The study's classifier, a distant-metastasis tool for papillary thyroid cancer, was built using CDR3 differences across clinicopathological groups. Using MiXCR, TCRdb reanalyzed the PCR reads. These V and J calls originate from TCRdb's pipeline instead of the authors' own analysis. Of tens of thousands of clones listed, about 26% are singletons. Before thyroid surgery, none of the patients had received any treatment. Sequenced sample: blood. The sequence was collected from a male donor with papillary thyroid cancer or a benign thyroid nodule (not recorded which). Some clones in this sample may be carry-over from other donors' samples. V gene TRBV5-1 combines with J gene TRBJ1-1; 7 nucleotides line up with TRBD1. In nucleotides, the CDR3 is TGCGCCAGCAGCTTGATAAGGGGGCCGAACACTGAAGCTTTCTTT. This sequence encodes CASSLIRGPNTEAFF.